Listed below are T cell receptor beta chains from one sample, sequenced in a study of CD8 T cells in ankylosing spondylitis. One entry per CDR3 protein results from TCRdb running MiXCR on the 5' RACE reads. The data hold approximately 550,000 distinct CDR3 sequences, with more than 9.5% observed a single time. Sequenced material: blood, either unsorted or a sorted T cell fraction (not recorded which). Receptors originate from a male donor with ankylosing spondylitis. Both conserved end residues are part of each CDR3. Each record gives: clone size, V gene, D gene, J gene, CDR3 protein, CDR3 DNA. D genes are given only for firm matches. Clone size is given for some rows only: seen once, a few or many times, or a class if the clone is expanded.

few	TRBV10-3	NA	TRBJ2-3	CAGGGTSTDTQYF	TGTGCCGGTGGGGGGACCAGCACAGATACGCAGTATTTT
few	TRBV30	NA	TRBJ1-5	CAWSRTGTKGQPQHF	TGTGCCTGGAGTCGAACAGGGACCAAGGGACAGCCCCAGCATTTT
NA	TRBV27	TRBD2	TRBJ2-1	CASRLAGGEQFF	TGTGCCAGCAGACTAGCGGGAGGCGAGCAGTTCTTC
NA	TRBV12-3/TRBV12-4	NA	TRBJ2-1	CASSFVPSFTRGNEQFF	TGTGCCAGCAGTTTTGTTCCTAGCTTTACTCGGGGCAATGAGCAGTTCTTC
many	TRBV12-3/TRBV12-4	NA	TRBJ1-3	CASSFASGSGNTIYF	TGTGCCAGCAGTTTCGCCTCAGGTTCTGGAAACACCATATATTTT
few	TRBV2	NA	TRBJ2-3	CASSPRLVGPGDTQYF	TGTGCCAGCAGCCCACGACTAGTTGGACCAGGAGATACGCAGTATTTT
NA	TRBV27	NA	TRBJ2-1	CASTSGVGEQFF	TGTGCCAGCACCTCGGGGGTCGGTGAGCAGTTCTTC
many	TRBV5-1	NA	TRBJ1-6	CASSFTPSSYNSPLHF	TGCGCCAGCAGCTTCACGCCAAGCTCCTATAATTCACCCCTCCACTTT
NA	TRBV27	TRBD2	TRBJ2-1	CASRKLAGGPLGNEQFF	TGTGCCAGCAGGAAACTAGCGGGAGGGCCGTTAGGCAATGAGCAGTTCTTC
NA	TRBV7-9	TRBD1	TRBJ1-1	CASSGGGQGASAFF	TGTGCCAGCAGCGGGGGAGGACAGGGGGCTTCTGCTTTCTTT
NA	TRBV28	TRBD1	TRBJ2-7	CASRSTGGGREQYF	TGTGCCAGCAGATCAACAGGGGGCGGACGCGAGCAGTACTTC
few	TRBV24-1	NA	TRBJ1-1	CATRGGIMNTEAFF	TGTGCCACCAGAGGAGGGATCATGAACACTGAAGCTTTCTTT
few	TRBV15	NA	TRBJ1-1	CATSLDQASTEAFF	TGTGCCACCAGCCTCGACCAAGCGAGCACTGAAGCTTTCTTT
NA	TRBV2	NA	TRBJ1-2	CASSEGRVAYGYTF	TGTGCCAGCAGTGAAGGCAGGGTGGCGTATGGCTACACCTTC
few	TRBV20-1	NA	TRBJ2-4	CSARDQGRRRTKNIQYF	TGCAGTGCTAGAGATCAGGGACGCCGGAGGACCAAAAACATTCAGTACTTC
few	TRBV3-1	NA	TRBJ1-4	CASSRNWGSQDKLFF	TGTGCCAGCAGCCGGAATTGGGGGTCCCAGGATAAACTGTTTTTT
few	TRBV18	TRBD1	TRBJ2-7	CASSLGQGPFYEQYF	TGTGCCAGCTCCCTGGGACAGGGGCCGTTCTACGAGCAGTACTTC